The 23 T cell receptor beta chains in this list originate from one sample, sequenced in a study of T-cell memory formation after mild COVID-19. TCRdb independently ran MiXCR on the 5' RACE reads; one entry per CDR3 protein. The data contain around 470,000 distinct CDR3 sequences, around 20% of them singletons. The sequenced material came from PBMCs or a T cell subset sorted from them (not recorded which). Receptors originate from an adult woman who had mild COVID-19 (a few samples of this study predate the infection). Cell type and time point are not known.

The CDR3: CASSRTVDQETQYF. CDR3 in DNA: TGTGCCAGTAGTAGGACAGTTGACCAAGAGACCCAGTACTTC. The V gene is TRBV19, the J gene TRBJ2-5; TRBD1 might be the D (6 bases). Looked up from germline, CDR1 is LNHDA and CDR2 is SQIVND (reference sequence). V was trimmed by 4 bases and J by 0 bases, leaving 9 bases between them. The CDR3 consists of 14 residues.

In this sample, this clonotype turned up once. The rearrangement joins TRBV6-2 or TRBV6-3 to TRBJ2-7; no definite D call. Germline CDR1 MNHEY, CDR2 SVGEGT. The CDR3 is 11 residues long. Trimming took off 6 bases at V and 3 bases at J, with 6 bases between the two ends. Here the CDR3 reads CASRDGYEQYF. The DNA for the CDR3 is TGTGCCAGCAGGGACGGCTACGAGCAGTACTTC.

The chain couples TRBV5-1 to TRBJ1-1; 10 bases fit TRBD1. CDR1 and CDR2 (germline): SGHRS, YFSETQ. The CDR3 loop spans 16 amino acids. Trimming at V came to 3 bases and at J to 1 base, leaving 6 bases not matched to a gene. The CDR3, as DNA: TGCGCCAGCAGCTCCGGGACAGGGGCTGGGAACACTGAAGCTTTCTTT. It is translated as CASSSGTGAGNTEAFF.

The rearrangement joins TRBV29-1 to TRBJ1-1; D gene uncertain. The germline V and J ends were trimmed by 2 bases and 0 bases, with 10 bases remaining between them. Germline lookup yields CDR1 SQVTM and CDR2 ANQGSEA. CDR3 size: 14 residues. The DNA for the CDR3 is TGCAGCGTTGAAAAGAAGCACATGAACACTGAAGCTTTCTTT. Encoded protein: CSVEKKHMNTEAFF.

The chain recombines TRBV19 with TRBJ1-1; no reliable D call. Germline lookup yields CDR1 LNHDA and CDR2 SQIVND (reference sequence). V lost 3 bases and J 4 bases, leaving 24 bases between the germline ends. The CDR3 has 18 amino acids. CDR3 sequence (DNA): TGTGCCAGTAGTATCGGCAGAGCTAGACTCAGAGTGGGCACTGAAGCTTTCTTT. Translation gives CASSIGRARLRVGTEAFF. The full variable domain, rest sourced from reference TRBV19 and TRBJ1-1, is DGGITQSPKYLFRKEGQNVTLSCEQNLNHDAMYWYRQDPGQGLRLIYYSQIVNDFQKGDIAEGYSVSREKKESFPLTVTSAQKNPTAFYLCASSIGRARLRVGTEAFFGQGTRLTVV.

The rearrangement joins TRBV3-1 to TRBJ2-2; TRBD2 matches at 8 bases. The germline V gene encodes CDR1 LGHDT and CDR2 YNNKEL (reference sequence). The CDR3 loop spans 13 amino acids. The junction had 14 bases not matched to a gene; V was cut back by 10 bases and J by 13 bases. The CDR3 loop is CATGGENTEVLFF. The CDR3 bases are TGTGCCACCGGGGGGGAGAACACCGAGGTGCTGTTTTTT.

The sample holds a few counts of this clonotype. This chain connects TRBV20-1 to TRBJ2-7; 8 nucleotides align to TRBD1. The V gene's germline CDR1 is DFQATT and CDR2 SNEGSKA (reference sequence). The V and J ends lost 4 bases and 6 bases, in that order; junction bases with no gene match: 11. The CDR3 sequence is 14 residues long. As DNA, the CDR3 is TGCAGTGCTACCTATTCAGGGGGCTCCAGCGAGCAGTACTTC. Its protein is CSATYSGGSSEQYF.

This clonotype was seen only a few times. This chain links TRBV6-2 or TRBV6-3 with TRBJ1-1, with TRBD1 identical over 8 bases. Germline lookup yields CDR1 MNHEY and CDR2 SVGEGT. V lost 5 bases and J lost 0; bases outside the gene matches: 11. The CDR3 length is 17 residues. The CDR3 DNA reads TGTGCCAGCAGTCTTCTCCCGGGACAGGCTTTGAACACTGAAGCTTTCTTT. Translating it yields CASSLLPGQALNTEAFF.

In its sample, this clonotype was seen a few times. The chain joins TRBV28 to TRBJ1-1; TRBD1 might be the D (5 bases). The CDR3 is 16 residues long. CDR1 and CDR2 (germline): MDHEN, SYDVKM. The V and J ends lost 5 bases and 0 bases respectively, with 16 bases between them. This CDR3 is CASSPGGRVMNTEAFF. In DNA form, the CDR3 reads TGTGCCAGCAGTCCCGGGGGGAGGGTGATGAACACTGAAGCTTTCTTT. Using reference TRBV28 and TRBJ1-1 for the parts outside the CDR3, the full variable domain is DVKVTQSSRYLVKRTGEKVFLECVQDMDHENMFWYRQDPGLGLRLIYFSYDVKMKEKGDIPEGYSVSREKKERFSLILESASTNQTSMYLCASSPGGRVMNTEAFFGQGTRLTVV.

This clonotype was recorded at least ten times. This rearrangement joins TRBV29-1 to TRBJ1-2; 9 bases align to TRBD1. The CDR3 loop spans 15 amino acids. The junction had 10 bases not matched to a gene; V was cut back by 3 bases and J by 5 bases. CDR1 SQVTM and CDR2 ANQGSEA come from the germline V gene. The CDR3 DNA follows: TGCAGCGTTGAGGGGACAGGGCGAACTGATTATGGCTACACCTTC. This gives the protein CSVEGTGRTDYGYTF.

This chain links TRBV7-2 with TRBJ1-1; D uncertain. The ends were cut back, 5 bases at V and 3 bases at J, with 16 bases in the middle. From germline, CDR1 is SGHTA and CDR2 FQGNSA. This CDR3 is built from 15 residues. Here the CDR3 DNA reads TGTGCCAGCAGCAGCGTGGAGGGTCGGTACACTGAAGCTTTCTTT. As protein: CASSSVEGRYTEAFF.

Here the CDR3 DNA reads TGTGCCAGCAGCTTATTGGCACTAAACGAGCAGTACTTC. This sequence encodes CASSLLALNEQYF. The J gene is TRBJ2-7, the V gene TRBV7-2; D gene unclear. With 2 bases removed from V and 5 bases from J, the gap between germline ends came to 10 bases. Germline loops: CDR1 SGHTA, CDR2 FQGNSA. This CDR3 has 13 residues.

The chain combines TRBV27 with TRBJ2-7, with TRBD2 identical over 7 bases. CDR3 length equals 14 residues. The V segment lost 5 bases and the J segment 2 bases; nucleotides outside the gene matches: 6. From germline, CDR1 is MNHEY and CDR2 SMNVEV (reference sequence). In DNA form, the CDR3 reads TGTGCCAGCAGTGGCTTGCGGGGGACCTACGAGCAGTACTTC. Residues: CASSGLRGTYEQYF.

This sequence joins TRBV27 and TRBJ1-6; TRBD1 agrees at 9 bases. Germline CDR1 MNHEY, CDR2 SMNVEV (reference sequence). J was trimmed by 3 bases and V by 4 bases; bases with no gene match: 4. This CDR3 contains 16 residues. The CDR3 here is CASSSGTGSYNSPLHF. The CDR3 nucleotides read TGTGCCAGCAGTTCCGGGACAGGGAGCTATAATTCACCCCTCCACTTT.

The CDR3 sequence is CASSPSRGTYNEQFF. The CDR3 DNA reads as TGTGCCAGCTCACCAAGTCGGGGAACCTACAATGAGCAGTTCTTC. The rearrangement joins TRBV18 to TRBJ2-1; D is possibly TRBD2 (5 bases). The V gene's germline CDR1 is KGHSH and CDR2 LQKENI. This CDR3 region has 15 residues. The V and J ends lost 2 bases and 2 bases respectively, with 10 bases between them.

This clonotype came up a few times. This chain joins TRBV29-1 and TRBJ2-1; D not certain. Germline V lookup: CDR1 SQVTM, CDR2 ANQGSEA. The length of the CDR3 is 9 residues. V was cut by 5 bases and J by 8 bases, with 4 bases left in between. CDR3 nucleotides: TGCAGCGTTCAGGATGAGCAGTTCTTC. Its translation: CSVQDEQFF.

The chain has TRBV29-1 and TRBJ1-2; tentatively, D is TRBD1 (5 bases). Germline V gene lookup returns CDR1 SQVTM and CDR2 ANQGSEA. The V end lost 6 bases, the J end lost 1 base, and 24 bases lay between the germline ends. This CDR3 is built from 17 residues. The CDR3 protein is CSVVFGSGTAYNYGYTF. CDR3 in DNA: TGCAGCGTCGTATTTGGGAGTGGGACCGCCTATAACTATGGCTACACCTTC.

This clonotype was counted only a few times. The chain links TRBV6-2 or TRBV6-3 to TRBJ2-2, with TRBD1 as a possible D gene (6 bases). CDR3 length equals 17 residues. The germline V gene has CDR1 MNHEY and CDR2 SVGEGT. Trimming shortened V by 6 bases and J by 3 bases, and 20 bases separated the two germline ends. The CDR3 protein is CASRSYRVGMYTGELFF. CDR3 DNA sequence: TGTGCCAGCAGATCATACAGGGTCGGGATGTACACCGGGGAGCTGTTTTTT.

This clonotype has a handful of counts. The V call is TRBV29-1, the J call TRBJ1-1, with TRBD1 matching over 10 bases. The germline V gene encodes CDR1 SQVTM and CDR2 ANQGSEA. The CDR3 has 14 residues. V shed 5 bases, J shed 4 bases, and the junction held 7 bases outside the gene matches. The CDR3 sequence is CSVSTGGWGTEAFF. The CDR3, as DNA: TGCAGCGTTTCGACAGGGGGCTGGGGCACTGAAGCTTTCTTT.

This clonotype appeared a few times. This chain uses TRBV5-4 with TRBJ2-5, with unresolved D. The V gene lost 2 bases and the J gene lost 1 base, with 6 bases spanning the gap. CDR1 is SGHNT and CDR2 is YYREEE in the germline V gene (reference sequence). This CDR3 comprises 13 residues. The CDR3 loop reads CASSFVAQETQYF. The CDR3 DNA reads as TGTGCCAGCAGCTTTGTAGCCCAAGAGACCCAGTACTTC.

The rearrangement joins TRBV20-1 to TRBJ2-1; 8 bases fit TRBD2. This CDR3 has 14 residues. Germline loops: CDR1 DFQATT, CDR2 SNEGSKA (reference sequence). V trimming: 6 bases; J trimming: 6 bases; junction bases outside the gene matches: 10. As DNA, the CDR3 is TGCAGTGCCAAAGGACTAGCCCACCCCAATGAGCAGTTCTTC. Translated: CSAKGLAHPNEQFF.

The V call is TRBV7-2, the J call TRBJ2-3; D is uncertain. V was trimmed by 7 bases and J by 10 bases, leaving 12 bases between them. Germline CDR1 and CDR2: SGHTA and FQGNSA. CDR3 length equals 11 residues. The CDR3: CASTNGVSQYF. The CDR3 DNA sequence: TGTGCCAGCACCAACGGAGTTTCGCAGTATTTT.

The CDR3: CASSRQGKAFF. CDR3 nucleotides: TGTGCCAGCTCCCGGCAGGGTAAAGCTTTCTTT. The V call is TRBV3-1, the J call TRBJ1-1; the D gene is possibly TRBD1 (5 bases). The CDR3 covers 11 residues. Germline values: CDR1 LGHDT, CDR2 YNNKEL (reference sequence). Trimming shortened V by 8 bases and J by 9 bases, and 13 bases separated the two germline ends.